These 12 T cell receptor beta chains came from one sample sequenced in a study of OX40 agonist ivuxolimab in advanced cancers. Data came from immunoSEQ multiplex PCR; TCRdb stores just in-frame clones and leaves some out. Found here are approximately 45,000 clones, approximately 80% of them singletons; the top ten hold about 2%. The sequenced sample was CD4+ or CD8+ T cells sorted from blood, obtained in a trial of the OX40 agonist ivuxolimab. The receptor set was obtained from an adult with an advanced solid tumor such as melanoma, head and neck, liver or kidney cancer.

This chain connects TRBV7-2 to TRBJ1-2, with D tentatively TRBD1 (5 bases). This CDR3 has 15 amino acids. V shed 4 bases and J shed 4 bases, with 16 bases lying between them. The germline CDR1 and CDR2 sequences are SGHTA and FQGNSA. CDR3 in amino acids: CASSSAWGSRYGYTF. In nucleotides, the CDR3 is TGTGCCAGCAGCTCCGCTTGGGGCTCCCGCTATGGCTACACCTTC.

The rearrangement links TRBV2 to TRBJ2-3; 9 bases are shared with TRBD1. Germline assignment: CDR1 SNHLY and CDR2 FYNNEI. The CDR3 has 14 amino acids. V lost 10 bases and J lost 2; bases outside the gene matches: 7. The CDR3 nucleotides are TGTGCCACTCGGACAGGGGCGAACACAGATACGCAGTATTTT. Residues: CATRTGANTDTQYF. Filled out from reference TRBV2 and TRBJ2-3, the complete variable domain reads EPEVTQTPSHQVTQMGQEVILRCVPISNHLYFYWYRQILGQKVEFLVSFYNNEISEKSEIFDDQFSVERPDGSNFTLKIRSTKLEDSAMYFCATRTGANTDTQYFGPGTRLTVL.

The chain links TRBV29-1 to TRBJ2-3, with D perhaps being TRBD1 or TRBD2 (5 bases each). Trimming cost V 3 bases and J 2 bases, with 9 bases left between them. This CDR3 contains 13 residues. The germline CDR1 and CDR2 sequences are SQVTM and ANQGSEA. Here the CDR3 reads CSVDRGSTDTQYF. In DNA form, the CDR3 reads TGCAGCGTTGATCGGGGCTCCACAGATACGCAGTATTTT.

The rearrangement joins TRBV27 to TRBJ2-1; 10 positions agree with TRBD1. V lost 6 bases to trimming and J lost 8 bases; unmatched junction nucleotides: 10. Germline V lookup: CDR1 MNHEY, CDR2 SMNVEV (reference sequence). The CDR3 runs 15 residues. The CDR3 nucleotides are TGTGCCAGCAGATCGGACAGGGGGAGTATCTATGAGCAGTTCTTC. Its translation is CASRSDRGSIYEQFF.

This clone came up a few times. CDR3 amino acids: CAVEDMSYEQYF. The CDR3 DNA sequence: TGTGCCGTGGAGGACATGTCCTACGAGCAGTACTTC. The V call is TRBV2, the J call TRBJ2-7; TRBD1 or TRBD2 may be the D gene (5 bases each). From germline, CDR1 is SNHLY and CDR2 FYNNEI. V shed 11 bases and J shed 1 base, with 12 bases lying between them. The CDR3 consists of 12 residues.

This sequence joins TRBV30 and TRBJ1-4, with unresolved D. The CDR3 consists of 16 residues. The V end was cut by 0 bases, the J end by 8 bases, with 19 bases between. Germline CDR1 GTSNPN, CDR2 SVGIG (reference sequence). The chain's CDR3 is CAWSVKLSGPREKLFF. The CDR3 DNA follows: TGTGCCTGGAGTGTAAAATTAAGCGGGCCACGCGAAAAACTGTTTTTT.

The chain couples TRBV5-4 to TRBJ2-5, with 10 bases identical to TRBD2. V lost 1 base, J lost 4 bases, and 7 bases stayed unmatched. The CDR3 sequence is 16 residues long. Germline CDR1 SGHNT, CDR2 YYREEE (reference sequence). The chain's CDR3 is CASSLTSGARRETQYF. CDR3 sequence (DNA): TGTGCCAGCAGCTTGACTAGCGGGGCCCGCAGAGAGACCCAGTACTTC.

The chain combines TRBV9 with TRBJ1-4; 8 bases are a match to TRBD1. The CDR3 has 14 residues. V dropped 10 bases and J dropped 4; count of bases not matched to a gene: 9. Germline V gives CDR1 SGDLS, CDR2 YYNGEE. The CDR3, as DNA: TGTGCCGAGACAGGGGCAGGTAATAATGAAAAACTGTTTTTT. Translated: CAETGAGNNEKLFF.

V usage is TRBV13 and J usage is TRBJ2-7; TRBD2 matches 7 bases. Trimming removed 5 bases from V and 3 bases from J; junction bases left unmatched: 7. The CDR3 has 14 amino acids. CDR1 and CDR2 from the germline V gene are PRHDT and FYEKMQ (reference sequence). The CDR3 protein is CASSRSRDYYEQYF. The DNA of the CDR3 is TGTGCCAGCAGCCGCTCCCGGGACTACTACGAGCAGTACTTC.

This sequence joins TRBV10-3 and TRBJ2-6; the D is unclear. Trimming cost V 7 bases and J 0 bases, with 7 bases left between them. CDR1 and CDR2 from the germline V gene are ENHRY and SYGVKD. There are 14 residues in the CDR3. The CDR3 sequence is CAITANSGANVLTF. The DNA of the CDR3 is TGTGCCATCACGGCCAACTCTGGGGCCAACGTCCTGACTTTC.

This clone was counted only a few times. V is TRBV28 and J is TRBJ1-1; 8 bases fit TRBD1. The germline gives CDR1 MDHEN, CDR2 SYDVKM. V shed 10 bases, J shed 7 bases, and the junction held 5 bases outside the gene matches. The CDR3 contains 11 residues. CDR3 residues: CATGGLVEAFF. The CDR3 DNA sequence: TGTGCCACAGGGGGCTTGGTTGAAGCTTTCTTT.

In nucleotides, the CDR3 is TGCAGCGTCCATCCACCCCGGAACAGGGGTCTTAATCAGCCCCAGCATTTT. This gives the protein CSVHPPRNRGLNQPQHF. The chain is built from TRBV29-1 and TRBJ1-5, with 7 nucleotides matching TRBD1. V lost 6 bases to trimming and J lost 4 bases; unmatched junction nucleotides: 18. Looked up from germline, CDR1 is SQVTM and CDR2 is ANQGSEA. This CDR3 has 17 residues.